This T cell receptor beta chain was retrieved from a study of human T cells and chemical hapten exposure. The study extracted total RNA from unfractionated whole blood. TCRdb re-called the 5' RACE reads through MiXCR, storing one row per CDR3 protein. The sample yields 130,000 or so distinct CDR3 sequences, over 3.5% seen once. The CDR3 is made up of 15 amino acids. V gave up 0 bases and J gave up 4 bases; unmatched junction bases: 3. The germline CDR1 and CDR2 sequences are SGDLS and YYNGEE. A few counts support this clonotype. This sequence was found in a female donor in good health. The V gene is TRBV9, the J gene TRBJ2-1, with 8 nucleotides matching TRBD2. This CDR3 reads CASSVGSGGYNEQFF. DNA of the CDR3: TGTGCCAGCAGCGTAGGGAGCGGGGGATACAATGAGCAGTTCTTC.